The source of this T cell receptor beta chain is a study of T cell repertoires in cytomegalovirus infection. About the study: The public TCR beta signatures pointed to both CMV infection and matching HLA type.

TCRdb re-called the reads through MiXCR, storing one row per CDR3 protein. Of about 220,000 distinct CDR3 sequences listed, 38% are singletons. Study findings and constraints: Public TCR beta family frequency separated CMV-and-HLA carriers, including in an independent cohort.

Concerning this clonotype itself: Its antigen is as yet unknown.

This TCR was recovered from a human donor in good health (CMV status not recorded). Some clones in this sample may be carry-over from other donors' samples. The material sequenced was CD8+ T cells from cultured PBMCs, taken from culture after CMV antigen stimulation.

The DNA for the CDR3 is TGTGCCAGCAGGCCTGGGACGTCCGGGACCCAGTACTTC. Its translation: CASRPGTSGTQYF. The genes are TRBV28 and TRBJ2-5; perhaps D is TRBD1 or TRBD2 (5 bases each). Germline assignment: CDR1 MDHEN and CDR2 SYDVKM. This CDR3 is 13 amino acids long. The V and J ends lost 6 bases and 7 bases respectively, with 15 bases between them.